This T cell receptor (beta chain) was sequenced during a study of blood T cell repertoires in COVID-19 (dated by TCRdb to the early 2020s). Regarding the research as a whole: The collaborator samples originated in the United States, Italy and Spain and spanned the acute and convalescent phases of COVID-19. The material from the prospective study consisted of cDNA or gDNA derived from T cells, B-cell-depleted T cells, or PBMCs. Subjects who had been exposed to COVID-19, were actively infected with it, or had recovered from it provided the deeply sampled blood TCRbeta repertoires that made up the dataset. The repertoires were released in a freely available public database intended as a resource for research on the immune response to SARS-CoV-2. Samples were obtained from the ongoing ImmuneRACE study (first 160 participants) and from some 1,300 subjects provided by 6 global collaborators. Nearly every sample came with metadata listing a de-identified subject ID, COVID-19 status, age in years and sex. HLA class I and class II types, where available, came from metadata supplied by the sample provider rather than from assay-based typing. Here is what the overall study found, with its caveats: Clinical and demographic metadata were provided uncurated, with the amount varying by source and participant.

Concerning this clone itself: Its antigen is still unknown. The record has no base qualities; no much larger clone is one base away.

In Seattle, one collaborating source enrolled patients while the infection was active and tracked those patients longitudinally over the course of disease. Collaborating institutions collected whole blood in K2EDTA tubes following their own protocols. For TCRbeta analysis, collaborator samples were shipped as frozen whole blood, as isolated PBMCs, or as DNA extracted from either sample type. CDR1 and CDR2, per the germline V gene, are MDHEN and SYDVKM. Including the terminal cysteine and phenylalanine, the CDR3 comprises 14 residues. The read is trimmed to its CDR3 DNA, 42 bases read in frame from base 1. V is cut back by 10 bases and J by 8 bases, with 14 bases in the junction unmatched. TCRbeta CDR3 regions were amplified from genomic DNA using the immunoSEQ Assay, a bias-controlled multiplex PCR. Turning to the authors' computational methods: Nucleated cell counts per sample were estimated from amplification of reference gene primers within the assay. To quantify the absolute abundance of each unique TCRbeta CDR3 rearrangement, sequence reads were collapsed and filtered. For each sample, productive Simpson clonality was calculated by taking the square root of Simpson's diversity index across productive rearrangements. The table comes from immuneACCESS by way of TCRdb, which keeps in-frame sequences with V and J called. Part of the clones is missing from these tables; in studies checked, under half for an unresolved V gene and the rest for unknown reasons. That table supplies the V and J calls and clone size; D and trimming were determined from the DNA. Across this sample there are about 180,000 clones, with about 84% seen only once. Over 15% of the sample goes to the ten largest clones.

Sequenced: peripheral blood. Recombination linked TRBV28 to TRBJ1-2, and TRBD1 matches 9 of the central bases. The clonotype originates from a person aged 70 to 79 with COVID-19, enrolled during active disease. The CDR3 has the sequence CATKLSQGAQGYTF. The DNA is TGTGCCACCAAACTCTCACAGGGGGCGCAAGGCTACACCTTC.